The clone carrying this TCR beta chain has only a few counts. A read error may explain this, as a much larger clone is one base away. Primed by a sample-barcoded 5' primer and a J-beta primer mix, a second PCR proceeded for roughly 7 to 12 cycles. One entry per CDR3 protein results from TCRdb running MiXCR on the 5' RACE reads. The repertoire holds around 970,000 distinct CDR3 sequences, with approximately 50% as singletons. V was trimmed by 4 bases and J by 7 bases, leaving 4 bases between them. The germline V gene encodes CDR1 SQVTM and CDR2 ANQGSEA. The CDR3 loop spans 9 amino acids. This specimen comes from a study of blood T cells in healthy people across ages. In the study overall: Template switching caught about one barcoded beta molecule for each two T cells.

The chain links TRBV29-1 to TRBJ2-5; unclear D gene. The sequencing sample was made of blood. The receptor was derived from a woman aged 55-70 years in good health. This CDR3 is CSVGVTQYF. DNA of the CDR3: TGCAGCGTTGGGGTGACCCAGTACTTC. The complete variable domain, with remaining parts taken from reference TRBV29-1 and TRBJ2-5, reads SAVISQKPSRDICQRGTSLTIQCQVDSQVTMMFWYRQQPGQSLTLIATANQGSEATYESGFVIDKFPISRPNLTFSTLTVSNMSPEDSSIYLCSVGVTQYFGPGTRLLVL.